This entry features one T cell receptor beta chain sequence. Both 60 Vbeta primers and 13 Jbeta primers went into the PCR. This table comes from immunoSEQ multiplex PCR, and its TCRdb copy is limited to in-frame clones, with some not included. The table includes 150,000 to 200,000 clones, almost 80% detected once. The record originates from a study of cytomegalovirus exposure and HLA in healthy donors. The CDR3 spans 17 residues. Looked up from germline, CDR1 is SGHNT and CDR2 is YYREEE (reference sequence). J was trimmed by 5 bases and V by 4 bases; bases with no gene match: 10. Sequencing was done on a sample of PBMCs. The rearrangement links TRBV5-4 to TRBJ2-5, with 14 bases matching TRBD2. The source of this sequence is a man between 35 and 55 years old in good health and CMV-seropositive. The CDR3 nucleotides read TGTGCCAGCAGCCCGGGACTAGCGGGAGATACCTGGGAGACCCAGTACTTC. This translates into CASSPGLAGDTWETQYF.